One and the same sample provided the 11 T cell receptor beta chains below, sequenced in a study of T-cell memory formation after mild COVID-19. MiXCR, run by TCRdb on the 5' RACE reads, gives a single entry per CDR3 protein. The table lists 450,000 to 650,000 distinct CDR3 sequences, about 20% of them singletons. The specimen was PBMCs or a T cell subset sorted from them (not recorded which). These receptors were obtained from an adult woman who had mild COVID-19 (a few samples of this study predate the infection). Cell type and time point are not known.

The chain couples TRBV7-9 to TRBJ1-1, with D tentatively TRBD1 (6 bases). The CDR3 loop spans 15 amino acids. Trimming took off 5 bases at V and 6 bases at J, with 19 bases between the two ends. Germline CDR1 is SEHNR and CDR2 is FQNEAQ (reference sequence). The CDR3 here is CASSAPGAGDPEAFF. The CDR3 DNA follows: TGTGCCAGCAGCGCCCCGGGAGCAGGGGACCCTGAAGCTTTCTTT.

This chain links TRBV7-6 with TRBJ2-7; 7 bases align to TRBD2. V gave up 1 base and J gave up 3 bases; unmatched junction bases: 3. The CDR3 is 14 amino acids. The germline V gene has CDR1 SGHVS and CDR2 FNYEAQ. The CDR3 here is CASSLVGEGYEQYF. For the CDR3, the DNA is TGTGCCAGCAGCTTAGTCGGGGAGGGCTACGAGCAGTACTTC.

This clonotype has only a few counts. The chain recombines TRBV7-8 with TRBJ2-1; 8 nucleotides agree with TRBD2. Germline V CDR1 and CDR2: SGHVS, FQNEAQ. The V and J ends lost 5 bases and 2 bases, in that order; junction bases with no gene match: 5. CDR3 size: 15 residues. CDR3 nucleotide sequence: TGTGCCAGCAGCGACGGGACTAGAGCCTACAATGAGCAGTTCTTC. It codes for CASSDGTRAYNEQFF.

This chain connects TRBV12-1 to TRBJ1-1; TRBD1, the D gene given by the table, was not confirmed from the DNA. TRBV12-1 is flagged as a pseudogene. CDR3 length: 19 amino acids. CDR3 nucleotide sequence: TGTGCCAGCAGCCGCGCTGGCGGCAATCTTAGGGGGGCGAACACTGAAGCTTTCTTT. As protein: CASSRAGGNLRGANTEAFF.

The chain joins TRBV12-3 or TRBV12-4 to TRBJ1-2; TRBD1 agrees at 7 bases. The CDR3 length is 14 residues. The ends lost 3 bases at V and 4 bases at J; junction bases unmatched: 5. The CDR3 loop reads CASSFTGTAYGYTF. The CDR3 coding sequence is TGTGCCAGCAGTTTCACCGGGACAGCCTATGGCTACACCTTC.

This sequence joins TRBV7-9 and TRBJ1-3; unclear D gene. Looked up from germline, CDR1 is SEHNR and CDR2 is FQNEAQ (reference sequence). Between the trimmed V and J ends, which lost 4 bases and 2 bases, there was a span of 12 bases. CDR3 size: 15 residues. As DNA, the CDR3 is TGTGCCAGCAGCTCGATCACGAGGGCTGGAAACACCATATATTTT. Encoded protein: CASSSITRAGNTIYF.

This clonotype was seen more than once but under ten times. J is TRBJ2-1 and V is TRBV5-1; TRBD1 or TRBD2 may be the D gene (5 bases each). Germline lookup yields CDR1 SGHRS and CDR2 YFSETQ. CDR3 length equals 14 residues. V shed 2 bases and J shed 6 bases, with 12 bases lying between them. DNA for the CDR3: TGCGCCAGCAGCTTAATTACAGGAGGCAATGAGCAGTTCTTC. Residues: CASSLITGGNEQFF.

In its sample, this clonotype was seen a few times. This chain joins TRBV20-1 and TRBJ1-5, with 7 bases aligning to TRBD1. Germline V gene data show CDR1 as DFQATT and CDR2 as SNEGSKA (reference sequence). The CDR3 runs 14 residues. V lost 5 bases and J lost 0; bases outside the gene matches: 4. The CDR3 region has the DNA TGCAGTGCTTTAGACAGGGTTAGCAATCAGCCCCAGCATTTT. It codes for CSALDRVSNQPQHF.

This clonotype was detected a few times. The chain is built from TRBV20-1 and TRBJ2-5; 8 bases map to TRBD2. The junction had 9 bases not matched to a gene; V was cut back by 7 bases and J by 5 bases. Germline V gene lookup returns CDR1 DFQATT and CDR2 SNEGSKA (reference sequence). CDR3 length: 13 residues. CDR3 nucleotide sequence: TGCAGTGATACAGGGACTAGTGAGGAGACCCAGTACTTC. It is translated as CSDTGTSEETQYF.

The CDR3 DNA sequence: TGTGCCAGCAGTGAAAAAGACAGGAACACTGAAGCTTTCTTT. Translation gives CASSEKDRNTEAFF. This chain joins TRBV7-9 and TRBJ1-1; maybe TRBD1 (5 bases). From germline, CDR1 is SEHNR and CDR2 FQNEAQ (reference sequence). V was trimmed by 6 bases and J by 1 base, leaving 12 bases between them. The CDR3 spans 14 residues.

This clonotype has a handful of counts. This chain joins TRBV12-3 or TRBV12-4 and TRBJ2-3; tentatively, D is TRBD2 (6 bases). Deletions cut 5 bases from V and 8 bases from J, with 14 bases between. CDR3 length equals 13 residues. Here the CDR3 DNA reads TGTGCCAGCAGTCAGGCGGGGTGGGGTACGCAGTATTTT. Its translation: CASSQAGWGTQYF.